Shown below are 25 T cell receptor beta chains from a single sample sequenced in a study of OX40 agonist ivuxolimab in advanced cancers. Assay used: immunoSEQ multiplex PCR; TCRdb lists only in-frame clones, some missing. The top ten clones hold 1.5% to 2% of a sample with about 68,000 clones, around 84% of them seen once. Source: CD4+ or CD8+ T cells sorted from blood, taken in a trial of the OX40 agonist ivuxolimab. These receptors were obtained from an adult with an advanced solid tumor such as melanoma, head and neck, liver or kidney cancer.

This clone occurred a few times. The genes are TRBV6-5 and TRBJ1-2; 8 positions match TRBD1. The CDR3 loop spans 15 amino acids. The junction had 5 bases not matched to a gene; V was cut back by 5 bases and J by 0 bases. CDR1 is MNHEY and CDR2 is SVGAGI in the germline V gene. CDR3 nucleotides: TGTGCCAGCAGTCCTCGACAGGGGACTAACTATGGCTACACCTTC. This translates into CASSPRQGTNYGYTF.

This clone was seen once. This chain connects TRBV5-1 to TRBJ2-1; 8 bases are shared with TRBD2. Germline V gene sequence: CDR1 SGHRS, CDR2 YFSETQ. J was trimmed by 5 bases and V by 1 base; bases with no gene match: 8. This CDR3 has 16 residues. The chain's CDR3 is CASSLFSGVGNNEQFF. The CDR3 coding sequence is TGCGCCAGCAGCTTGTTTAGCGGGGTGGGCAACAATGAGCAGTTCTTC.

The gene calls are TRBV6-1 and TRBJ2-7, with a weak D call TRBD2 (5 bases). Germline V CDR1 and CDR2: MNHNS, SASEGT. V lost 4 bases, J lost 3 bases, and 10 bases lay in between. The CDR3 is made up of 13 amino acids. The CDR3: CASSVGGYYEQYF. CDR3 bases: TGTGCCAGCAGTGTTGGAGGATACTACGAGCAGTACTTC.

This chain connects TRBV6-7 to TRBJ2-3; D remains ambiguous. TRBV6-7 is recorded as an ORF, its role being uncertain. This CDR3 has 14 residues. The ends were cut back, 11 bases at V and 0 bases at J, with 15 bases in the middle. CDR3 region: CAFHLKTSTDTQYF. The CDR3 DNA sequence: TGTGCCTTCCACTTAAAGACTAGCACAGATACGCAGTATTTT.

This chain uses TRBV7-9 with TRBJ1-1; possibly TRBD1 for D (6 bases). CDR3 length equals 16 residues. The germline V gene has CDR1 SEHNR and CDR2 FQNEAQ (reference sequence). V was trimmed by 1 base and J by 10 bases, leaving 22 bases between them. Here the CDR3 reads CASSLDLPGRGYGAFF. Written as DNA, the CDR3 is TGTGCCAGCAGCTTAGACCTACCTGGCAGGGGATATGGAGCTTTCTTT.

The genes are TRBV9 and TRBJ2-1, with 13 bases identical to TRBD2. The CDR3 has 17 amino acids. CDR1 SGDLS and CDR2 YYNGEE come from the germline V gene. J gave up 8 bases and V 3 bases, and 11 bases lay outside the gene matches. CDR3 DNA sequence: TGTGCCAGCAGCGGCTCGACTAGCGGGAGGCCGGAGGATGAGCAGTTCTTC. Amino acids: CASSGSTSGRPEDEQFF. Full variable domain (rest looked up from reference TRBV9 and TRBJ2-1): DSGVTQTPKHLITATGQRVTLRCSPRSGDLSVYWYQQSLDQGLQFLIQYYNGEERAKGNILERFSAQQFPDLHSELNLSSLELGDSALYFCASSGSTSGRPEDEQFFGPGTRLTVL.

This chain links TRBV19 with TRBJ2-4; TRBD1 matches at 9 bases. Trimming removed 4 bases from V and 0 bases from J; junction bases left unmatched: 4. In germline, CDR1 is LNHDA, CDR2 SQIVND (reference sequence). This CDR3 spans 16 amino acids. CDR3 DNA sequence: TGTGCCAGTAGTACCGGGACAGGGTTAGCCAAAAACATTCAGTACTTC. Its protein is CASSTGTGLAKNIQYF.

This chain connects TRBV4-3 to TRBJ1-4; D is uncertain. This CDR3 has 15 residues. Germline lookup yields CDR1 LGHNA and CDR2 YSLEER. Trimming cost V 4 bases and J 3 bases, with 12 bases left between them. CDR3 nucleotides: TGCGCCAGCAGCCCCACCGGGCAGCCTAATGAAAAACTGTTTTTT. Translation gives CASSPTGQPNEKLFF.

Only a few counts were recorded for this clone. This chain links TRBV5-6 with TRBJ1-4; possible D gene TRBD1, 6 bases. The CDR3 spans 16 residues. Germline V lookup: CDR1 SGHDT, CDR2 YYEEEE. The V gene lost 0 bases and the J gene lost 5 bases, with 14 bases spanning the gap. The CDR3 DNA is TGTGCCAGCAGCTTGGGGGTCACAGGGAACAATGAAAAACTGTTTTTT. It is translated as CASSLGVTGNNEKLFF.

This chain joins TRBV5-4 and TRBJ2-3; D perhaps matches TRBD1 (6 bases). CDR3 length: 15 residues. V was shortened by 6 bases and J by 0 bases, with 14 bases between the two germline ends. Germline V gene sequence: CDR1 SGHNT, CDR2 YYREEE (reference sequence). The CDR3 spells CASTPTGSSTDTQYF. The CDR3 region has the DNA TGTGCCAGCACCCCGACAGGCTCTAGCACAGATACGCAGTATTTT.

J is TRBJ2-1 and V is TRBV29-1; D possibly corresponds to TRBD1 (6 bases). Trimming removed 7 bases at V and 0 bases at J, with 13 bases between. The CDR3 runs 14 residues. CDR1 and CDR2 (germline): SQVTM, ANQGSEA. This chain's CDR3 is CSGFQGSSYNEQFF. DNA of the CDR3: TGCAGCGGATTTCAGGGGAGCTCCTACAATGAGCAGTTCTTC.

The chain is built from TRBV19 and TRBJ2-7; TRBD2 is a possible D gene (7 bases). This CDR3 is built from 14 residues. Between the trimmed V and J ends, which lost 5 bases and 3 bases, there was a span of 14 bases. Germline V gene data show CDR1 as LNHDA and CDR2 as SQIVND (reference sequence). As DNA, the CDR3 is TGTGCCAGTAGTTTAGGGGGGGTCAGCTACGAGCAGTACTTC. This translates into CASSLGGVSYEQYF.

The chain employs TRBV28 and TRBJ2-4; tentative D call: TRBD2 (6 bases). Germline CDR1 is MDHEN and CDR2 is SYDVKM. The CDR3 spans 16 residues. V was shortened by 2 bases and J by 0 bases, with 11 bases between the two germline ends. CDR3 nucleotides: TGTGCCAGCAGTTTAGGTTCGGGACTAGCCAAAAACATTCAGTACTTC. It specifies CASSLGSGLAKNIQYF.

The V gene is TRBV6-4, the J gene TRBJ2-2; D gene uncertain. The germline gives CDR1 MRHNA, CDR2 SNTAGT. Between the trimmed V and J ends, which lost 1 base and 7 bases, there was a span of 7 bases. CDR3 length: 13 amino acids. The CDR3: CASSDFDGGELFF. For the CDR3, the DNA is TGTGCCAGCAGTGACTTTGATGGCGGGGAGCTGTTTTTT.

This chain connects TRBV6-1 to TRBJ2-2; D may be TRBD2 (6 bases). From germline, CDR1 is MNHNS and CDR2 SASEGT. Trimming took off 2 bases at V and 1 base at J, with 8 bases between the two ends. The CDR3 has 15 residues. The CDR3 sequence is CASSESGVNTGELFF. DNA of the CDR3: TGTGCCAGCAGTGAATCGGGGGTGAACACCGGGGAGCTGTTTTTT.

This clone was seen only a few times. This chain joins TRBV10-3 and TRBJ2-2; D may be TRBD1 (7 bases). Trimming took off 6 bases at V and 4 bases at J, with 12 bases between the two ends. Germline V gives CDR1 ENHRY, CDR2 SYGVKD. This CDR3 region has 14 residues. The CDR3 sequence: CAISAGQTTGELFF. The CDR3 DNA reads TGTGCCATCAGCGCGGGACAGACCACCGGGGAGCTGTTTTTT.

The chain links TRBV7-9 to TRBJ1-1; D may be TRBD1 (6 bases). The V and J ends lost 5 bases and 4 bases respectively, with 23 bases between them. There are 17 residues in the CDR3. Germline lookup yields CDR1 SEHNR and CDR2 FQNEAQ (reference sequence). CDR3 loop: CASSLGAHAREATEAFF. In DNA, the CDR3 is TGTGCCAGCAGCCTGGGGGCCCACGCCAGGGAGGCCACTGAAGCTTTCTTT.

J is TRBJ2-7 and V is TRBV28; TRBD1 matches 7 bases. Germline V CDR1 and CDR2: MDHEN, SYDVKM. CDR3 size: 15 residues. CDR3 sequence reads: CASSLYPTGMRKVDV. The CDR3 DNA follows: TGTGCCAGCAGTCTATATCCGACAGGGATGAGGAAAGTCGACGTC.

The CDR3 nucleotides read TGTGCCAGCAGCCTAAACCCCCAGCGGACCTCCTACGAGCAGTACTTC. Translation: CASSLNPQRTSYEQYF. The gene calls are TRBV7-2 and TRBJ2-7; maybe TRBD2 (5 bases). The length of the CDR3 is 16 residues. Germline V CDR1 and CDR2: SGHTA, FQGNSA. V lost 5 bases and J 0 bases, leaving 17 bases between the germline ends.

The chain uses TRBV18 and TRBJ2-5, with unresolved D. This CDR3 region has 15 residues. CDR1 is KGHSH and CDR2 is LQKENI in the germline V gene. Trimming cost V 3 bases and J 0 bases, with 11 bases left between them. CDR3 region: CASSPDAAYQETQYF. The CDR3 DNA is TGTGCCAGCTCACCGGATGCAGCCTACCAAGAGACCCAGTACTTC.

CDR3 nucleotides: TGTGCCAGCAGTCCAGGTTTGGTGACTGAAGCTTTCTTT. Encoded protein: CASSPGLVTEAFF. The V and J genes are TRBV28 and TRBJ1-1; D unclear. CDR1 is MDHEN, CDR2 SYDVKM, per germline. This CDR3 has 13 amino acids. V lost 5 bases and J 5 bases, leaving 12 bases between the germline ends.

The rearrangement uses TRBV9 and TRBJ2-2; D uncertain. Trimming left V 5 bases short and J 0 bases short, with 8 bases between. Germline V gene lookup returns CDR1 SGDLS and CDR2 YYNGEE. The CDR3 spans 14 residues. In DNA, the CDR3 is TGTGCCAGCAGTCCAGCCTCGAACACCGGGGAGCTGTTTTTT. The encoded protein is CASSPASNTGELFF.

The chain recombines TRBV29-1 with TRBJ2-1; TRBD2 matches at 15 bases. V dropped 3 bases and J dropped 3; count of bases not matched to a gene: 9. From germline, CDR1 is SQVTM and CDR2 ANQGSEA. The CDR3 extends over 18 amino acids. This chain's CDR3 is CSVDIPGTSGRYYNEQFF. For the CDR3, the DNA is TGCAGCGTTGATATACCCGGGACTAGCGGGAGGTACTACAATGAGCAGTTCTTC.

This clone was observed a handful of times. The V call is TRBV5-6, the J call TRBJ2-4, with no clear D. The CDR3 is made up of 16 amino acids. V lost 0 bases to trimming and J lost 0 bases, with 10 bases between them. Germline CDR1 SGHDT, CDR2 YYEEEE. The CDR3 loop reads CASSLEVSRAKNIQYF. The CDR3 DNA is TGTGCCAGCAGCTTGGAAGTCAGCAGAGCCAAAAACATTCAGTACTTC.

V and J are TRBV5-1 and TRBJ2-7; TRBD2 matches at 9 bases. The J segment lost 3 bases and the V segment lost 3 bases, leaving 16 bases of the junction unmatched. The CDR3 runs to 18 residues. Germline values: CDR1 SGHRS, CDR2 YFSETQ. DNA of the CDR3: TGCGCCAGCAGCTCCACGGCGGGAGGGCCTCCACCATACTACGAGCAGTACTTC. Protein product: CASSSTAGGPPPYYEQYF. Full variable domain (remainder filled in from reference TRBV5-1 and TRBJ2-7): KAGVTQTPRYLIKTRGQQVTLSCSPISGHRSVSWYQQTPGQGLQFLFEYFSETQRNKGNFPGRFSGRQFSNSRSEMNVSTLELGDSALYLCASSSTAGGPPPYYEQYFGPGTRLTVT.